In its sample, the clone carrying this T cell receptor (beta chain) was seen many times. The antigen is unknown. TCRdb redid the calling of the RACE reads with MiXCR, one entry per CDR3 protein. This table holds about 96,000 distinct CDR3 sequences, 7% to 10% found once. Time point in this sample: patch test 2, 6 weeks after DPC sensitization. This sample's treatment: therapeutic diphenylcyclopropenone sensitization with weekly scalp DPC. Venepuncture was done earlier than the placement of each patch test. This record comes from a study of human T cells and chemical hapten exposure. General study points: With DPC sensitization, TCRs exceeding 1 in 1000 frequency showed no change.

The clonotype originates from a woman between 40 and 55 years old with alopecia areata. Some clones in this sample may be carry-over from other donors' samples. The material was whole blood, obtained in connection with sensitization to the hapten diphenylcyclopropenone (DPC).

The DNA for the CDR3 is TGCAGCGCAGGGACAGGCACCTCCTACGAGCAGTACTTC. Translating it yields CSAGTGTSYEQYF. The chain combines TRBV29-1 with TRBJ2-7; 8 bases fit TRBD1. The V segment lost 7 bases and the J segment 0 bases; nucleotides outside the gene matches: 5. The CDR3 totals 13 residues. CDR1 is SQVTM, CDR2 ANQGSEA, per germline.